These 7 T cell receptor beta chains originate from one sample sequenced in a study of CD8 T cells in Susac syndrome. With random hexamers, about 0.5 to 1 ug RNA was reverse transcribed. TCRdb re-called the immunoSEQ multiplex PCR reads through MiXCR, storing one row per CDR3 protein. The sample records under 150,000 distinct CDR3 sequences, around 94% being singletons. Sequencing used CD8+ T cells from PBMCs. The receptors derive from a human donor in good health.

The rearrangement uses TRBV2 and TRBJ2-7; 9 bases fit TRBD2. V shed 8 bases and J 6 bases; nucleotides not matched to a gene: 17. This CDR3 spans 16 amino acids. Germline-derived CDR1 and CDR2 are SNHLY and FYNNEI. CDR3 in amino acids: CASAAYSTSGEGEQYF. The CDR3, as DNA: TGTGCCAGCGCGGCCTACTCGACTAGCGGAGAGGGCGAGCAGTACTTC.

CDR3 region: CASSPASGRLDEQFF. The DNA for the CDR3 is TGTGCCAGCAGCCCCGCTAGCGGGAGGTTAGATGAGCAGTTCTTC. The V and J genes are TRBV7-9 and TRBJ2-1, with 11 bases matching TRBD2. The length of the CDR3 is 15 residues. CDR1 SEHNR and CDR2 FQNEAQ come from the germline V gene (reference sequence). J gave up 8 bases and V 5 bases, and 8 bases lay outside the gene matches. Using reference TRBV7-9 and TRBJ2-1 for the parts outside the CDR3, the full variable domain is DTGVSQNPRHKITKRGQNVTFRCDPISEHNRLYWYRQTLGQGPEFLTYFQNEAQLEKSRLLSDRFSAERPKGSFSTLEIQRTEQGDSAMYLCASSPASGRLDEQFFGPGTRLTVL.

CDR3: CASSSLGEPQHF. CDR3 DNA sequence: TGTGCCAGCAGCTCCTTAGGGGAGCCCCAGCATTTT. The chain uses TRBV11-2 and TRBJ1-5, with D possibly being TRBD1 (5 bases). This CDR3 is built from 12 residues. CDR1 is SGHAT, CDR2 FQNNGV, per germline. V lost 4 bases and J 8 bases, leaving 9 bases between the germline ends.

This clonotype was detected once. This chain uses TRBV13 with TRBJ2-1; 11 bases are shared with TRBD2. After removal of 5 bases from V and 5 bases from J, the junction contained 5 bases not matched to a gene. There are 15 residues in the CDR3. Germline loops: CDR1 PRHDT, CDR2 FYEKMQ (reference sequence). CDR3 in DNA: TGTGCCAGCAGCCCGAGACTAGCGGGGAACAATGAGCAGTTCTTC. Amino acid sequence: CASSPRLAGNNEQFF.

The CDR3 nucleotides are TGTGCCAGCAGTGAGGGGGACGCAGATACGCAGTATTTT. Amino acid sequence: CASSEGDADTQYF. J is TRBJ2-3 and V is TRBV6-1; possibly TRBD1 or TRBD2 for D (5 bases each). Per germline, CDR1 MNHNS and CDR2 SASEGT. V lost 3 bases and J 4 bases, leaving 8 bases between the germline ends. This CDR3 has 13 amino acids.

The chain uses TRBV4-1 and TRBJ1-1; the D is unclear. Germline V gene lookup returns CDR1 MGHRA and CDR2 YSYEKL. This CDR3 is 15 amino acids long. Between the trimmed V and J ends, which lost 1 base and 3 bases, there was a span of 12 bases. The CDR3, as DNA: TGCGCCAGCAGCCAAGGAGGGAGGCTATACACTGAAGCTTTCTTT. It translates to CASSQGGRLYTEAFF.

This clonotype appeared once. CDR3 amino acids: CASSLQAGSYNEQFF. CDR3 nucleotides: TGTGCCAGCAGCCTACAGGCCGGATCCTACAATGAGCAGTTCTTC. The V gene is TRBV3-1, the J gene TRBJ2-1, with D tentatively TRBD1 (5 bases). The CDR3 has 15 residues. V lost 4 bases and J 1 base, leaving 11 bases between the germline ends. Germline V gene data show CDR1 as LGHDT and CDR2 as YNNKEL (reference sequence).